One sample yielded the 27 T cell receptor beta chains listed below, sequenced in a study of shared clonotypes between healthy human individuals. Data came from immunoSEQ multiplex PCR; TCRdb stores just in-frame clones and leaves some out. The top ten clones hold around 12% of a sample with over 400,000 clones, about 72% of them seen once. Sequenced sample: PBMCs. The receptors stem from a woman in her 40s in good health. Some clones in this sample may be carry-over from other donors' samples.

V usage is TRBV7-2 and J usage is TRBJ2-5; 10 bases are a match to TRBD2. With 3 bases clipped from V and 5 bases from J, the junction kept 6 bases outside the gene matches. The CDR3 covers 15 residues. From germline, CDR1 is SGHTA and CDR2 FQGNSA. The CDR3 spells CASSFSSGSGETQYF. The CDR3 region has the DNA TGTGCCAGCAGCTTTTCTAGCGGGAGCGGTGAGACCCAGTACTTC.

The chain employs TRBV29-1 and TRBJ2-5; D is perhaps TRBD1 or TRBD2 (5 bases each). CDR3 length: 13 amino acids. From germline, CDR1 is SQVTM and CDR2 ANQGSEA. Trimming shortened V by 4 bases and J by 2 bases, and 11 bases separated the two germline ends. The CDR3 loop reads CSVGDVLQETQYF. The CDR3 nucleotides read TGCAGCGTTGGGGACGTTCTTCAAGAGACCCAGTACTTC.

The genes are TRBV6-5 and TRBJ2-1; D tentatively reads TRBD1 or TRBD2 (6 bases each). Germline CDR1 is MNHEY and CDR2 is SVGAGI. Trimming left V 6 bases short and J 1 base short, with 10 bases between. The CDR3 sequence is 14 residues long. CDR3 in amino acids: CASSLGGSYNEQFF. The CDR3 DNA follows: TGTGCCAGCAGCCTAGGGGGGTCCTACAATGAGCAGTTCTTC.

This clone was recorded many times. The chain has TRBV7-8 and TRBJ2-3; 12 positions match TRBD2. CDR3 length: 18 amino acids. Germline values: CDR1 SGHVS, CDR2 FQNEAQ. Trimming at V came to 1 base and at J to 4 bases, leaving 9 bases not matched to a gene. The CDR3 loop is CASSLEASGRAWADTQYF. Here the CDR3 DNA reads TGTGCCAGCAGCTTAGAGGCTAGCGGGAGGGCATGGGCAGATACGCAGTATTTT.

The chain joins TRBV15 to TRBJ1-3; TRBD1 agrees at 7 bases. The CDR3 covers 17 residues. Germline V gene data show CDR1 as LNHNV and CDR2 as YYDKDF (reference sequence). The V segment lost 3 bases and the J segment 3 bases; nucleotides outside the gene matches: 11. CDR3 amino acids: CATSSRPGGGFGNTIYF. CDR3 nucleotides: TGTGCCACCAGCAGCCGCCCAGGGGGGGGTTTTGGAAACACCATATATTTT. The whole variable domain, remainder taken from reference TRBV15 and TRBJ1-3, is DAMVIQNPRYQVTQFGKPVTLSCSQTLNHNVMYWYQQKSSQAPKLLFHYYDKDFNNEADTPDNFQSRRPNTSFCFLDIRSPGLGDTAMYLCATSSRPGGGFGNTIYFGEGSWLTVV.

This clone was seen a handful of times. The chain employs TRBV29-1 and TRBJ1-1; no definite D call. The CDR3 sequence is 13 residues long. Germline CDR1 is SQVTM and CDR2 is ANQGSEA. Deletions cut 2 bases from V and 8 bases from J, with 15 bases between. The CDR3 DNA reads as TGCAGCGTTGAAAGGTCGGACCGGGCCGAAGCTTTCTTT. This codes for CSVERSDRAEAFF.

The DNA of the CDR3 is TGTGCCAGCAGCCAGAGGGACAGGGGGTTCAACGAGCAGTACTTC. This sequence encodes CASSQRDRGFNEQYF. The chain is built from TRBV4-2 and TRBJ2-5; 11 nucleotides match TRBD1. The tail of the sequence fits TRBJ2-7 better, so the J call may be wrong. Germline V gene lookup returns CDR1 LGHNA and CDR2 YNFKEQ. This CDR3 is 15 amino acids long.

The chain couples TRBV30 to TRBJ1-6; D gene uncertain. CDR3 length: 11 residues. V was pared by 8 bases and J by 9 bases, with 11 bases between. CDR1 GTSNPN and CDR2 SVGIG come from the germline V gene (reference sequence). CDR3 sequence reads: CAAHLGSPLHF. As DNA, the CDR3 is TGTGCCGCCCACCTTGGTTCACCCCTCCACTTT.

The chain employs TRBV30 and TRBJ1-2; D uncertain. CDR1 and CDR2 from the germline V gene are GTSNPN and SVGIG (reference sequence). V lost 2 bases and J 1 base, leaving 11 bases between the germline ends. This CDR3 contains 14 residues. Here the CDR3 reads CAWSTGRLNYGYTF. In DNA, the CDR3 is TGTGCCTGGAGTACCGGACGGCTTAACTATGGCTACACCTTC.

The CDR3 protein is CSGGQTNTEAFF. CDR3 nucleotides: TGCAGCGGGGGACAGACGAACACTGAAGCTTTCTTT. V and J are TRBV29-1 and TRBJ1-1; 7 bases fit TRBD1. The CDR3 spans 12 residues. CDR1 SQVTM and CDR2 ANQGSEA come from the germline V gene. Trimming at V came to 7 bases and at J to 1 base, leaving 3 bases not matched to a gene.

In its sample, this clone was seen once. The V call is TRBV2, the J call TRBJ2-1, with D possibly being TRBD2 (5 bases). CDR3 size: 15 residues. Trimming left V 1 base short and J 0 bases short, with 7 bases between. The germline CDR1 and CDR2 sequences are SNHLY and FYNNEI. The CDR3 DNA reads TGTGCCAGCAGTGAAGAGCGGAGCTCCTACAATGAGCAGTTCTTC. This codes for CASSEERSSYNEQFF.

V usage is TRBV7-9 and J usage is TRBJ2-7, with 7 positions matching TRBD1. Germline V gene data show CDR1 as SEHNR and CDR2 as FQNEAQ (reference sequence). CDR3 size: 12 residues. J gave up 5 bases and V 5 bases, and 3 bases lay outside the gene matches. CDR3 loop: CASSTDRDEQYF. For the CDR3, the DNA is TGTGCCAGCAGCACAGACAGGGACGAGCAGTACTTC.

The chain combines TRBV5-1 with TRBJ2-5, with TRBD2 identical over 11 bases. There are 15 residues in the CDR3. Trimming removed 1 base from V and 5 bases from J; junction bases left unmatched: 4. Germline V gives CDR1 SGHRS, CDR2 YFSETQ. CDR3 in amino acids: CASSLIPSGRETQYF. In DNA, the CDR3 is TGCGCCAGCAGCTTGATCCCTAGCGGGAGGGAGACCCAGTACTTC.

This chain connects TRBV30 to TRBJ2-5, with D possibly being TRBD2 (5 bases). Germline V gene lookup returns CDR1 GTSNPN and CDR2 SVGIG (reference sequence). The V and J ends lost 4 bases and 1 base respectively, with 13 bases between them. The CDR3 covers 14 residues. The CDR3 reads CAWTTRRSQETQYF. The CDR3 DNA sequence: TGTGCCTGGACCACGCGGAGGAGCCAAGAGACCCAGTACTTC.

The rearrangement uses TRBV25-1 and TRBJ2-5, with D perhaps being TRBD1 or TRBD2 (5 bases each). Germline V CDR1 and CDR2: MGHDK, SYGVNS. V lost 7 bases, J lost 9 bases, and 15 bases lay in between. The CDR3 length is 12 residues. The CDR3 spells CASMGVSGAQYF. CDR3 DNA sequence: TGTGCCAGCATGGGGGTGTCTGGGGCCCAGTACTTC.

Only a few counts were recorded for this clone. This sequence joins TRBV19 and TRBJ2-5; 10 nucleotides align to TRBD2. Germline V CDR1 and CDR2: LNHDA, SQIVND (reference sequence). The CDR3 covers 14 residues. V was pared by 4 bases and J by 4 bases, with 3 bases of the junction left unmatched. The CDR3 sequence: CASSNLAGVETQYF. The CDR3 DNA sequence: TGTGCCAGTAGTAATCTAGCGGGAGTAGAGACCCAGTACTTC. The full variable domain, completed using reference TRBV19 and TRBJ2-5, is DGGITQSPKYLFRKEGQNVTLSCEQNLNHDAMYWYRQDPGQGLRLIYYSQIVNDFQKGDIAEGYSVSREKKESFPLTVTSAQKNPTAFYLCASSNLAGVETQYFGPGTRLLVL.

With regard to this clone: Other DNA sequences in the same sample also yield this CDR3. CDR3 DNA: TGCGCCAGCAGCTTGGGCCAAAGCACAGATACGCAGTATTTT. It translates to CASSLGQSTDTQYF. The V call is TRBV5-1, the J call TRBJ2-3; unclear D gene. Germline CDR1 SGHRS, CDR2 YFSETQ. The CDR3 length is 14 residues. V was shortened by 0 bases and J by 0 bases, with 5 bases between the two germline ends.

The gene calls are TRBV15 and TRBJ2-3, with a tentative D call TRBD1 (5 bases). Trimming stripped 4 bases from V and 6 bases from J, with 20 bases between. This CDR3 is 16 amino acids long. Germline lookup yields CDR1 LNHNV and CDR2 YYDKDF (reference sequence). Here the CDR3 reads CATSKRLPTGADTQYF. CDR3 coding DNA: TGTGCCACCAGCAAACGACTCCCTACTGGGGCTGATACGCAGTATTTT.

This chain connects TRBV10-2 to TRBJ2-2, with D maybe TRBD1 (6 bases). Between the trimmed V and J ends, which lost 2 bases and 1 base, there was a span of 11 bases. Germline V lookup: CDR1 WSHSY, CDR2 SAAADI. The CDR3 is 16 residues long. CDR3 sequence reads: CASSEPRGGNTGELFF. The CDR3 DNA reads TGCGCCAGCAGTGAGCCCAGAGGGGGGAACACCGGGGAGCTGTTTTTT.

The rearrangement links TRBV19 to TRBJ2-2, with a tentative D call TRBD2 (5 bases). The CDR3 has 15 amino acids. Germline V gives CDR1 LNHDA, CDR2 SQIVND (reference sequence). Between the trimmed V and J ends, which lost 8 bases and 1 base, there was a span of 14 bases. For the CDR3, the DNA is TGTGCCAGTGCCCCGGGGTCGGGGAACACCGGGGAGCTGTTTTTT. Its translation is CASAPGSGNTGELFF.

This chain uses TRBV29-1 with TRBJ2-1; a weak D match, TRBD1 (5 bases). Trimming shortened V by 4 bases and J by 4 bases, and 23 bases separated the two germline ends. The CDR3 loop spans 17 amino acids. Germline-derived CDR1 and CDR2 are SQVTM and ANQGSEA. DNA for the CDR3: TGCAGCGTTGGGGGCCCCCTGACCGGCTTTGATTACAATGAGCAGTTCTTC. It codes for CSVGGPLTGFDYNEQFF.

This chain joins TRBV7-9 and TRBJ1-1; a possible D gene is TRBD1 (5 bases). This CDR3 contains 13 residues. V was pared by 1 base and J by 10 bases, with 13 bases between. In germline, CDR1 is SEHNR, CDR2 FQNEAQ (reference sequence). The CDR3 loop reads CASSLGTERGAFF. The CDR3 DNA is TGTGCCAGCAGCTTAGGGACCGAAAGGGGAGCTTTCTTT.

The table lists this clone with a few counts. This sequence joins TRBV30 and TRBJ2-2; D may be TRBD1 (7 bases). With 4 bases removed from V and 0 bases from J, the gap between germline ends came to 12 bases. This CDR3 contains 15 residues. Germline V CDR1 and CDR2: GTSNPN, SVGIG (reference sequence). CDR3 residues: CAWKGGTANTGELFF. The DNA for the CDR3 is TGTGCCTGGAAAGGCGGGACAGCGAACACCGGGGAGCTGTTTTTT.

The chain couples TRBV4-3 to TRBJ2-3, with D perhaps TRBD1 (7 bases). Per the germline V gene, CDR1 is LGHNA and CDR2 is YSLEER. Trimming took off 0 bases at V and 3 bases at J, with 19 bases between the two ends. There are 18 residues in the CDR3. The CDR3, as DNA: TGCGCCAGCAGCCAAGAGCTGCGTGCAGGGGGGTTGACAGATACGCAGTATTTT. Protein: CASSQELRAGGLTDTQYF.

The rearrangement uses TRBV11-2 and TRBJ1-1; D uncertain. The CDR3 runs 13 residues. V was trimmed by 1 base and J by 3 bases, leaving 6 bases between them. Germline V CDR1 and CDR2: SGHAT, FQNNGV. DNA for the CDR3: TGTGCCAGCAGCTTAGGTAGGGACACTGAAGCTTTCTTT. This translates into CASSLGRDTEAFF.

The V call is TRBV28, the J call TRBJ1-1, with 7 bases matching TRBD1. With V trimmed by 3 bases and J by 6 bases, 4 bases remained unmatched. The CDR3 consists of 13 residues. Germline V CDR1 and CDR2: MDHEN, SYDVKM. The CDR3 DNA follows: TGTGCCAGCAGTTTGACAGGGACCGCTGAAGCTTTCTTT. Its protein product is CASSLTGTAEAFF.

The genes are TRBV7-2 and TRBJ2-5; perhaps TRBD1 as D (5 bases). The length of the CDR3 is 15 residues. Germline V gene lookup returns CDR1 SGHTA and CDR2 FQGNSA. Deletions cut 2 bases from V and 2 bases from J, with 12 bases between. The CDR3 nucleotides read TGTGCCAGCAGCTTACAATCAGGGTTTCAAGAGACCCAGTACTTC. It is translated as CASSLQSGFQETQYF.